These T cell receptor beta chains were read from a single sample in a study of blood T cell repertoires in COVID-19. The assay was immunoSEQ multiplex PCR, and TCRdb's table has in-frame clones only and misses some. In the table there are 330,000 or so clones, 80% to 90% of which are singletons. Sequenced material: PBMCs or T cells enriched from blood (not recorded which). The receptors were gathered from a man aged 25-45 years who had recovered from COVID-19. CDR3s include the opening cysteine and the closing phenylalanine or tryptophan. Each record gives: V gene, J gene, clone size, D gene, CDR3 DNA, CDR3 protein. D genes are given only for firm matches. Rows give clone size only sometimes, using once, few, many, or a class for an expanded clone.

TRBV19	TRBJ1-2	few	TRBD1	TGTGCCAGTAGCGACAGGGGAAGGTATGGCTACACCTTC	CASSDRGRYGYTF
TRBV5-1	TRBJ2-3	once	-	TGCGCCAGCAGCTCCCCGGGGAGCACAGATACGCAGTATTTT	CASSSPGSTDTQYF
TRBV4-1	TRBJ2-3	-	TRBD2	TGCGCCAGCAGTCTCGGACTAGCGGGGGGAACCACAGATACGCAGTATTTT	CASSLGLAGGTTDTQYF
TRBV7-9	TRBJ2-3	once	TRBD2	TGTGCCAGCACTGATCTAGCGGACACAGATACGCAGTATTTT	CASTDLADTDTQYF
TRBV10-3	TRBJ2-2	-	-	TGTGCCATCAGTGGGGGTGAGGGCACCGGGGAGCTGTTTTTT	CAISGGEGTGELFF
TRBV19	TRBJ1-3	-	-	TGTGCCAGTAGTATCGGAACAGGGTCTCCAGGAAACACCATATATTTT	CASSIGTGSPGNTIYF
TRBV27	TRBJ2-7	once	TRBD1	TGTGCCAGCAGTTTCGACAGGGGGTCCCACGAGCAGTACTTC	CASSFDRGSHEQYF
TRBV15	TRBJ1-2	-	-	TGTGCCACCAGCAGAGATACGGGGGGCTATGGCTACACCTTC	CATSRDTGGYGYTF
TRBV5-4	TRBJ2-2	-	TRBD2	TGTGCCAGCAGCCCTGGACTAGAAGCCGGGGAGCTGTTTTTT	CASSPGLEAGELFF
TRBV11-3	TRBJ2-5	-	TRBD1	TGTGCCAGCAGCAAGAGAGGTACAGGGGGCCCAGAGACCCAGTACTTC	CASSKRGTGGPETQYF
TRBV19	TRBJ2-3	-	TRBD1	TGTGCCAGTAGTCCCGGACAGGGGGCGACAGATACGCAGTATTTT	CASSPGQGATDTQYF
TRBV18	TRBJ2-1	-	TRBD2	TGTGCCAGCTCACCAGGTAGCGGGAACAATGAGCAGTTCTTC	CASSPGSGNNEQFF
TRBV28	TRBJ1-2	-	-	TGTGCCAGCAGTGACCACGCGGTTGACTATGGCTACACCTTC	CASSDHAVDYGYTF
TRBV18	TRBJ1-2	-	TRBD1	TGTGCCAGCTCACCACCCCGGCCGACAGGGAGCTATGGCTACACCTTC	CASSPPRPTGSYGYTF
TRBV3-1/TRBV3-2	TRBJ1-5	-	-	TGTGCCAGCAGCCAAGATTACGGGGAACAGCCCCAGCATTTT	CASSQDYGEQPQHF
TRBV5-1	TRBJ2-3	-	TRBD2	TGCGCCAGCAGCTTGATTACCTCGGCGGGGGGAACGGGAGATACGCAGTATTTT	CASSLITSAGGTGDTQYF
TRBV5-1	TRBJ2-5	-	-	TGCGCCAGCAGTAAGGGGGTGGAAGAGACCCAGTACTTC	CASSKGVEETQYF
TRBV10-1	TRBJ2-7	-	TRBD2	TGCGCCAGCAGTCCTAGCGGCCCCTACGAGCAGTACTTC	CASSPSGPYEQYF
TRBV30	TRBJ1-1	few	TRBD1	TGTGCCTGGAGTGTCGGGACAGGGATTTTCACTGAAGCTTTCTTT	CAWSVGTGIFTEAFF
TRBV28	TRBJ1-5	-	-	TGTGCCAGCATGAGTCCTAGCAATCAGCCCCAGCATTTT	CASMSPSNQPQHF
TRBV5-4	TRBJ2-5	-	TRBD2	TGTGCCAGCGCAACTGGGACTAGCGGGGGGCGTGACCAAGAGACCCAGTACTTC	CASATGTSGGRDQETQYF
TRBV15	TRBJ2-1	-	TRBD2	TGTGCCACCAGCAGGGGACTAGCGGGGCGATACAATGAGCAGTTCTTC	CATSRGLAGRYNEQFF
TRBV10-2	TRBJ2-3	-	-	TGCGCCAGCAGTACATCAGTAGATACGCAGTATTTT	CASSTSVDTQYF
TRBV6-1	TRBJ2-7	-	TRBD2	TGTGCCAGCAGTGAAAAGAGGCAACTAGCGGGGGGGCCGGACGAGCAGTACTTC	CASSEKRQLAGGPDEQYF
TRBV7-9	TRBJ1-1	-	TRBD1	TGTGCCAGCAGCCTGGGACAGACTAACACTGAAGCTTTCTTT	CASSLGQTNTEAFF
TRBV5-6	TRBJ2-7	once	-	TGTGCCAGCAGCTTTATAACAGTAGCCTACGAGCAGTACTTC	CASSFITVAYEQYF
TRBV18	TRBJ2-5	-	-	TGTGCCAGCTCAAAAGCACAAGAGACCCAGTACTTC	CASSKAQETQYF
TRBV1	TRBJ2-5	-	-	TGCACCAGCAGCCAAGATCAGAGACTAGCGGGGAAGGAGACCCAGTACTTC	CTSSQDQRLAGKETQYF
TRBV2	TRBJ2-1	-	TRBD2	TGTGCCAGCAGTGGACTAGCGGGGTCCTACAATGAGCAGTTCTTC	CASSGLAGSYNEQFF
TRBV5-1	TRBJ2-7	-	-	TGCGCCAGCAGCTTGGAACAGGGTTTCGAGCAGTACTTC	CASSLEQGFEQYF
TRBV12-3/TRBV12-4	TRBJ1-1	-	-	TGTGCCAGCAGTTTAGACAAGAACACTGAAGCTTTCTTT	CASSLDKNTEAFF
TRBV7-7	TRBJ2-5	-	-	TGTGCCAGCAGCTTAGGGACACCCCAAGAGACCCAGTACTTC	CASSLGTPQETQYF
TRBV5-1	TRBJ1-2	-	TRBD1	TGCGCCAGCAGCACGACAGGGAACTATGGCTACACCTTC	CASSTTGNYGYTF
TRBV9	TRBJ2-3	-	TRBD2	TGTGCCAGCAGCGGGGAGGGGCCCGGTTGGGCCGGCCCAGATACGCAGTATTTT	CASSGEGPGWAGPDTQYF
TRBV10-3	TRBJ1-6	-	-	TGTGCCATCAGTGAGTGGGTAGGGGTTGATTCACCCCTCCACTTT	CAISEWVGVDSPLHF
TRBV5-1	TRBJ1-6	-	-	TGCGCCAGCAGCTTGGAATTCGACTTAAATTCACCCCTCCACTTT	CASSLEFDLNSPLHF
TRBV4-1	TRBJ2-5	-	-	TGCGCCAGCAGCCTCGCTTTCACCGGGACACTCGGGGAGACCCAGTACTTC	CASSLAFTGTLGETQYF
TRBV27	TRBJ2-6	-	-	TGTGCCAGCTGGGACACCGGCTCTGGGGCCAACGTCCTGACTTTC	CASWDTGSGANVLTF
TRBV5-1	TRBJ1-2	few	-	TGCGCCAGCAGCTTACAGGGAGCTGAGAGTGGCTACACCTTC	CASSLQGAESGYTF
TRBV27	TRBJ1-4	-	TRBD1	TGTGCCGGAAGAGCAGGGGGCGCGGGTGAAAAACTGTTTTTT	CAGRAGGAGEKLFF
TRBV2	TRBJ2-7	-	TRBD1	TGTGCCAGCAGAGTTCAAACAGGGGGCGAGCAGTACTTC	CASRVQTGGEQYF
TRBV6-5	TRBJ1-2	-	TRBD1	TGTGCCAGCAGGAGACAGGGGAGCTATGGCTACACCTTC	CASRRQGSYGYTF
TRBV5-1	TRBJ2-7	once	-	TGCGCCAGCAGCTTGGGCTTTAAACAGGGATCGGGCTACGAGCAGTACTTC	CASSLGFKQGSGYEQYF
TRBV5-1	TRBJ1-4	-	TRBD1	TGCGCCAGCAGCCCAGGAGGACAGGGGCGAGAAAAACTGTTTTTT	CASSPGGQGREKLFF
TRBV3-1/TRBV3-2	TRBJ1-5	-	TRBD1	TGTGCCAGCAGCAATCCGGGACAGGGGACTGGGAGCAATCAGCCCCAGCATTTT	CASSNPGQGTGSNQPQHF
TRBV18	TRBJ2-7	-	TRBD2	TGTGCCAGCTCACCTCAAAGGGGAGGGGTGTCGTACTTC	CASSPQRGGVSYF
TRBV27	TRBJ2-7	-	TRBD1	TGTGCCAGCAGTACGACAGGGGAAGGGTACGAGCAGTACTTC	CASSTTGEGYEQYF
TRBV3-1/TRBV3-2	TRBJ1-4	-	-	TGTGCCAGCAGAAGGGCTGACAGGGAAAAACTGTTTTTT	CASRRADREKLFF
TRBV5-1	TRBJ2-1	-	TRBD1	TGCGCCAGCAGCTTCGTCCCGGGACAGGGGGAGCAGTTCTTC	CASSFVPGQGEQFF